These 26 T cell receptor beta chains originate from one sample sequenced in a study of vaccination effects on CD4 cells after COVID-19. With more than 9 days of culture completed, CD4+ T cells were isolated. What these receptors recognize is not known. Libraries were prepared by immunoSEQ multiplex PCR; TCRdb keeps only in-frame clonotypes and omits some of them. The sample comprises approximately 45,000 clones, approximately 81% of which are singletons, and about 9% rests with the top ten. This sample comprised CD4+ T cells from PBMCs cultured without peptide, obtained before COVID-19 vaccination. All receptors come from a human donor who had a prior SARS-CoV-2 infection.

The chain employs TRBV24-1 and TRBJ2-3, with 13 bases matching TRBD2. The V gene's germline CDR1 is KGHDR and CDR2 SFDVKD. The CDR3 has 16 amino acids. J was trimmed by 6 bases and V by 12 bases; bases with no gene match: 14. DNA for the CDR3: TGTGCCCCGCACAAACTAGCGGGGGGGCCGCACGATACGCAGTATTTT. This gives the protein CAPHKLAGGPHDTQYF.

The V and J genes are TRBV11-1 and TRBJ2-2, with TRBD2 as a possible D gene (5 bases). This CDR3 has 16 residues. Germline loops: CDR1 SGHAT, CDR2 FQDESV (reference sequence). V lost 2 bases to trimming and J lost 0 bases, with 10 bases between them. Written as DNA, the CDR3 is TGTGCCAGCAGCTTACGTAGACTACCGAACACCGGGGAGCTGTTTTTT. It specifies CASSLRRLPNTGELFF.

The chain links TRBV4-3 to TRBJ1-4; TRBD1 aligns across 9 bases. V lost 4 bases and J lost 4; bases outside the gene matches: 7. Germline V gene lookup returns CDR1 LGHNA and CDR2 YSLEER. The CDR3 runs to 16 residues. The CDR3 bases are TGCGCCAGCAGCCTAACGACAGGGGGGTATAATGAAAAACTGTTTTTT. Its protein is CASSLTTGGYNEKLFF.

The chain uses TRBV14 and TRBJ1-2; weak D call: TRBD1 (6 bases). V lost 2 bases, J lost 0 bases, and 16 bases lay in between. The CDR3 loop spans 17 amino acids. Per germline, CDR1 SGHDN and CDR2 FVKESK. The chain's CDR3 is CASSQFARGGPNYGYTF. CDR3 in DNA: TGTGCCAGCAGCCAATTTGCCAGGGGAGGACCTAACTATGGCTACACCTTC.

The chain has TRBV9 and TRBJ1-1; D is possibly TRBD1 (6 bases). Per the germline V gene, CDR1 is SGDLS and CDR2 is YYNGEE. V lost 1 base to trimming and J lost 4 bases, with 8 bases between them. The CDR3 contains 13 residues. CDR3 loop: CASSVTGRTEAFF. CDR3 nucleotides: TGTGCCAGCAGCGTAACAGGGCGCACTGAAGCTTTCTTT.

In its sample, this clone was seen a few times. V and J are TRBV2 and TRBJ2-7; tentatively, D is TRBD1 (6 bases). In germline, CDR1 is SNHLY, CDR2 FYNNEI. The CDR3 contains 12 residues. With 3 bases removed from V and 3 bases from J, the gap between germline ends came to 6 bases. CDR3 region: CASSDRGYEQYF. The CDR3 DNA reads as TGTGCCAGCAGTGACAGGGGCTACGAGCAGTACTTC.

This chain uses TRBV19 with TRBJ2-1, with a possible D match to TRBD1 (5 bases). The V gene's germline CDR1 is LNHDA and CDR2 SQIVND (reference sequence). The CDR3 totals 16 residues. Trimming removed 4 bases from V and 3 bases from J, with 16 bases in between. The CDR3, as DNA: TGTGCCAGTAGTAAAAGGACAAACCCGGGCTACAATGAGCAGTTCTTC. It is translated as CASSKRTNPGYNEQFF.

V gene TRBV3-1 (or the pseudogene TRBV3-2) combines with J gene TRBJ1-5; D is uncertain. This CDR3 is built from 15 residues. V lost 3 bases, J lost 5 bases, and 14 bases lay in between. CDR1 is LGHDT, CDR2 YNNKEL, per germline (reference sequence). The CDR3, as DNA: TGTGCCAGCAGCCATTATTTCGGGTGGGATCAGCCCCAGCATTTT. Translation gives CASSHYFGWDQPQHF.

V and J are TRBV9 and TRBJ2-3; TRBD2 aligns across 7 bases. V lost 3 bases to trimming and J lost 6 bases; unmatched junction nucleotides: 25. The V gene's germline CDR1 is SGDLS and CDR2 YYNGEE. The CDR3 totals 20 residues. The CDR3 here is CASSAVPIGGLPTTFDTQYF. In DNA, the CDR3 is TGTGCCAGCAGCGCCGTCCCGATTGGGGGACTACCAACAACGTTCGATACGCAGTATTTT.

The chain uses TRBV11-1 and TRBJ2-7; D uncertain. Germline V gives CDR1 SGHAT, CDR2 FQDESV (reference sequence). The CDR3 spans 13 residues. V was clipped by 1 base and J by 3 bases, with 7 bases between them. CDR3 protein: CASSLGWGYEQYF. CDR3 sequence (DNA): TGTGCCAGCAGCTTAGGGTGGGGCTACGAGCAGTACTTC.

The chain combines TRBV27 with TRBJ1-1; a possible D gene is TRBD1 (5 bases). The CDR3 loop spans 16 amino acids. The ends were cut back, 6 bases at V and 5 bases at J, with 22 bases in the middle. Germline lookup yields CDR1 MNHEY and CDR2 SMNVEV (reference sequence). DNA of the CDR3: TGTGCCAGCAGCCCAAGGGGAGGGAGGCTAGAAACTGAAGCTTTCTTT. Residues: CASSPRGGRLETEAFF.

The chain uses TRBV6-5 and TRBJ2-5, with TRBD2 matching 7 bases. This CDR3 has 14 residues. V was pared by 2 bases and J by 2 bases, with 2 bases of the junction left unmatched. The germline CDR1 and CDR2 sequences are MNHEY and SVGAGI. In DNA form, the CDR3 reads TGTGCCAGCAGTTACGGGGGGGGTCAAGAGACCCAGTACTTC. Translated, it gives CASSYGGGQETQYF.

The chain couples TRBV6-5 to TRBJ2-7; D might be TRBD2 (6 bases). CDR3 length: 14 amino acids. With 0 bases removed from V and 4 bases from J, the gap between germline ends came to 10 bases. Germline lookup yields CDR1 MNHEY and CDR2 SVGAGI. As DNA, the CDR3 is TGTGCCAGCAGTTACTCGGGACTCCTTTACGAGCAGTACTTC. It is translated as CASSYSGLLYEQYF.

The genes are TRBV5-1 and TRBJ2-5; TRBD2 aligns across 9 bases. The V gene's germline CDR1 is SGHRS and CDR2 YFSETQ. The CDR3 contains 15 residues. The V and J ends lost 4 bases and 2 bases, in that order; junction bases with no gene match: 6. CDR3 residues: CASSAVTSGQETQYF. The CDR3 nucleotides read TGCGCCAGCAGCGCCGTGACTAGCGGACAAGAGACCCAGTACTTC. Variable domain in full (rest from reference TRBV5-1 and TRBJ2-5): KAGVTQTPRYLIKTRGQQVTLSCSPISGHRSVSWYQQTPGQGLQFLFEYFSETQRNKGNFPGRFSGRQFSNSRSEMNVSTLELGDSALYLCASSAVTSGQETQYFGPGTRLLVL.

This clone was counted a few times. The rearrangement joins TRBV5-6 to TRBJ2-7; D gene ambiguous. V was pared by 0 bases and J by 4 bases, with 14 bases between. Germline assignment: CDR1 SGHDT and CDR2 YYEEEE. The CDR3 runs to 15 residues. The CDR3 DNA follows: TGTGCCAGCAGCTTGGGCTACCCGAGGTATTACGAGCAGTACTTC. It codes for CASSLGYPRYYEQYF.

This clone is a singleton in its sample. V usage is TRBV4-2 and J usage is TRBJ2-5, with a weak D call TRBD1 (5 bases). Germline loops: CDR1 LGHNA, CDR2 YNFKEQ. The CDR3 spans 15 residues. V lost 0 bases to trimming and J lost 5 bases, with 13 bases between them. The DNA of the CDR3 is TGTGCCAGCAGCCAAGAGTCTTCCAAGGGGGAGACCCAGTACTTC. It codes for CASSQESSKGETQYF.

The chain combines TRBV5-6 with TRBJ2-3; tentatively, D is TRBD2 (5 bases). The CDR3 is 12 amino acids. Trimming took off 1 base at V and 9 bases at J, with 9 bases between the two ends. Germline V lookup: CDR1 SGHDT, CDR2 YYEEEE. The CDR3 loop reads CASSLSGLTQYF. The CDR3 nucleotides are TGTGCCAGCAGCTTGAGCGGACTGACGCAGTATTTT.

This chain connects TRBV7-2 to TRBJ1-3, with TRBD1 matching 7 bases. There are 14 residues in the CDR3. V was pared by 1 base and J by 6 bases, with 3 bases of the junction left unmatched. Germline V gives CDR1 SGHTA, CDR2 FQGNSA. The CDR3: CASSLDRGVNTIYF. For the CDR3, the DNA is TGTGCCAGCAGCTTAGACAGGGGAGTAAACACCATATATTTT.

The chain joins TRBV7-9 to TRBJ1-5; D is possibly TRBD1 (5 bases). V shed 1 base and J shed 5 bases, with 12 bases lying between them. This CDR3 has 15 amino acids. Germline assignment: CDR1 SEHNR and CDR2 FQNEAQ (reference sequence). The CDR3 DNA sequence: TGTGCCAGCAGCTTAGGGCAGGGCTGGGATCAGCCCCAGCATTTT. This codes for CASSLGQGWDQPQHF.

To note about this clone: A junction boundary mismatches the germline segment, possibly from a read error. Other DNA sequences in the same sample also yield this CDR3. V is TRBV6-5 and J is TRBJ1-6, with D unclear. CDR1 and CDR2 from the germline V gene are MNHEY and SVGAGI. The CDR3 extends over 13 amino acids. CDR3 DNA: TGTGCCAGCAGTCCAGACTTACATTCACCCCTTCACTTT. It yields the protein CASSPDLHSPLHF.

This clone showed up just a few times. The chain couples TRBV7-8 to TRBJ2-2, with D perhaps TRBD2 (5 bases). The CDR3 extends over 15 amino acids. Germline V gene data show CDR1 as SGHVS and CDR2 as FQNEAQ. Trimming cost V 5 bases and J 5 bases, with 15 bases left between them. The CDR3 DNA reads TGTGCCAGCAGCCAAGCGTCGGGGTGGACCGGGGAGCTGTTTTTT. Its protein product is CASSQASGWTGELFF.

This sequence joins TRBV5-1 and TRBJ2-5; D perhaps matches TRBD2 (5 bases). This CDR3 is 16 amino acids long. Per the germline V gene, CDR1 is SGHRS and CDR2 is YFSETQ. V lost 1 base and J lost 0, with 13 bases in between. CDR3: CASSLLSGWYQETQYF. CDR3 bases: TGCGCCAGCAGCTTGCTCAGCGGTTGGTACCAAGAGACCCAGTACTTC.

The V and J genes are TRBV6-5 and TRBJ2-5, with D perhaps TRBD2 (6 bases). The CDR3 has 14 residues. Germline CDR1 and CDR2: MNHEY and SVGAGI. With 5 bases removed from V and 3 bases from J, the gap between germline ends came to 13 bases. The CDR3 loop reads CASSPRLVKETQYF. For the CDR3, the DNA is TGTGCCAGCAGTCCCCGACTAGTCAAAGAGACCCAGTACTTC.

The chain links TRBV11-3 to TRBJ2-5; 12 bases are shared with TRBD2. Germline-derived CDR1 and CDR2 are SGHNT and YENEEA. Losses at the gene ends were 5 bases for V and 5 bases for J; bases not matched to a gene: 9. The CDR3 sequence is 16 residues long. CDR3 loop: CASSLGLAGMRETQYF. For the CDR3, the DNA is TGTGCCAGCAGCCTTGGACTAGCGGGAATGCGGGAGACCCAGTACTTC.

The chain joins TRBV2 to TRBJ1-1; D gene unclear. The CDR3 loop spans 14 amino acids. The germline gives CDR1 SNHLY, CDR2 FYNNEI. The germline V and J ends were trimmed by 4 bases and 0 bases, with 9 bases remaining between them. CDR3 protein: CASSVMGMNTEAFF. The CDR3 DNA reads TGTGCCAGCAGTGTCATGGGAATGAACACTGAAGCTTTCTTT.

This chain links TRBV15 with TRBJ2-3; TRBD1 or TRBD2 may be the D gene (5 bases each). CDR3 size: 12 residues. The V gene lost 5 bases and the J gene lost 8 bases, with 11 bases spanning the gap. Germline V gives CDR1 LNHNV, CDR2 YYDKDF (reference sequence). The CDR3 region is CATSDGAATQYF. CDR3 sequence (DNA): TGTGCCACCAGCGACGGGGCGGCTACGCAGTATTTT.